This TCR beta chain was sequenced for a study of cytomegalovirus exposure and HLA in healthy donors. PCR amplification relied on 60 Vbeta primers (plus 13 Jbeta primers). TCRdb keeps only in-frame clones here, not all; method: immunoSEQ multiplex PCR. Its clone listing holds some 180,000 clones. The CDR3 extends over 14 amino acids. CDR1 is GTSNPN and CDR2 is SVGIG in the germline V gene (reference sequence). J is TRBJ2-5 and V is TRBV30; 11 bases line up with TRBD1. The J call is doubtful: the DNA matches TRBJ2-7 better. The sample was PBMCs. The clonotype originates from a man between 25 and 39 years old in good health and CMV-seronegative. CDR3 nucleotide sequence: TGTGCCTGGAGCTGGGACAGGGGGTCCTACGAGCAGTACTTC. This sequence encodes CAWSWDRGSYEQYF.